Listed below are T cell receptor beta chains from one sample, sequenced in a study of cytomegalovirus exposure and HLA in healthy donors. Measured with immunoSEQ multiplex PCR; TCRdb has only the in-frame clones, and not every one. This sample has around 150,000 clones, with about 82% found just once. The sample taken for sequencing was PBMCs. Source of these receptors: a man aged 30 to 45 in good health. The CDR3 runs from the conserved cysteine through the conserved F or W.

j_gene,v_gene,CDR3aa
TRBJ1-1,TRBV4-3,CASSPVAATEAFF
TRBJ2-7,TRBV7-9,CASSRTPGESYEQYF
TRBJ2-7,TRBV7-9,CASILGSGRAEEQYF
TRBJ2-7,TRBV27,CASSRTGGGYEQYF
TRBJ1-4,TRBV2,CASSGLRLKWGATNEKLFF
TRBJ1-1,TRBV19,CATSTGFNTEAFF
TRBJ1-1,TRBV6-1,CASSPGPRANTEAFF
TRBJ2-1,TRBV6-4,CASSDSGTSVEQFF
-,TRBV4-1,CASSQEGLAGISEQYF
TRBJ1-5,TRBV19,CASNPTGGGQPQHF
TRBJ1-6,TRBV7-9,CASKLGQGNSPLHF
TRBJ2-7,TRBV5-8,CASRSGTSGVYEQYF
TRBJ2-7,TRBV6-6,CASSYIYEQYF
TRBJ2-2,TRBV6-5,CASSPTYSGELFF
TRBJ1-3,TRBV10-3,CAITPGVYSWDTIYF
TRBJ2-1,TRBV5-1,CASSLELAEQFF
TRBJ1-4,TRBV6-5,CASSLVGGSEKLFF
TRBJ2-1,TRBV7-9,CASSSLLSPDEQFF
TRBJ2-5,TRBV5-1,CASSPGTGGWETQYF
TRBJ1-1,TRBV9,CASSVGGTATEAFF
TRBJ2-1,TRBV10-2,CASALRLDEQFF
TRBJ1-1,TRBV7-6,CASRDGRGTEAFF
TRBJ2-6,TRBV5-1,CASSLVPSGSITGANVLTF
TRBJ1-3,TRBV15,CATRSDRGPGNTIYF
TRBJ1-1,TRBV10-1,CASSGQGNTEAFF
TRBJ1-5,TRBV10-3,CAISEGQALNQPQHF
TRBJ2-2,TRBV6-5,CASSWGQPNTGELFF
TRBJ1-2,TRBV5-1,CASTWRGDDYGYTF
TRBJ1-1,TRBV27,CASSLMSGVGITEAFF
TRBJ2-7,TRBV2,CASSEIGGTSSYEQYF
TRBJ2-6,TRBV29-1,CSVNTGTAGANVLTF
TRBJ2-3,TRBV9,CASSVGSGSYGTQYF
TRBJ1-4,TRBV28,CASRQGAGEKLFF
TRBJ2-3,TRBV6-1,CASSSNGDTDTQYF
TRBJ2-3,TRBV11-2,CASSPTGSSTDTQYF
TRBJ1-2,TRBV7-3,CASSSRTGQGYTF
TRBJ2-1,TRBV9,CASSVEDSASNEQFF
TRBJ2-5,TRBV2,CASEGTGPETQYF
TRBJ2-7,TRBV10-1,CASSDKAGIGEQYF
TRBJ1-2,TRBV25-1,CASSLPGTSYGYTF
TRBJ1-1,TRBV5-1,CASARVDTEAFF
TRBJ1-1,TRBV6-6,CASSSSLTGGVTEAFF
TRBJ2-7,TRBV12-1,CASSTPCGSSYEQYF
TRBJ2-1,TRBV19,CASSIGTSGSNEQFF
TRBJ2-7,TRBV9,CASSVGPGLAGEGGREQYF
-,TRBV4-3,CASSARQGASYEQYF
TRBJ1-1,TRBV19,CASSPSGGWETEAFF
TRBJ2-7,TRBV19,CASSRDRRSYEQYF
TRBJ2-2,TRBV7-3,CASSPYREGELFF
TRBJ2-5,TRBV19,CASSSISGRQETQYF
TRBJ2-3,TRBV7-9,CASSYDRDTQYF
TRBJ1-2,TRBV5-5,CASKAGTANYGYTF
TRBJ1-1,TRBV11-2,CASSSVLNTEAFF